The 23 T cell receptor beta chains below were found in one sample sequenced in a study. In TCRdb, the RT-PCR reads were re-called with MiXCR into one record per CDR3 protein. In the table there are about 700,000 distinct CDR3 sequences, 13% to 15% of which are singletons. The sequencing sample was made of memory CD4+ T cells from blood. These receptors all stem from a female donor in good health, serving as a healthy control.

The chain recombines TRBV12-3 or TRBV12-4 with TRBJ2-6, with a tentative D call TRBD1 (5 bases). V was pared by 1 base and J by 4 bases, with 8 bases between. This CDR3 is built from 15 residues. CDR3 sequence: CASSLGRAGANVLTF. As DNA, the CDR3 is TGTGCCAGCAGTTTAGGCAGGGCCGGGGCCAACGTCCTGACTTTC.

This clonotype occurred many times. At one boundary the junction diverges from the germline segment, which might be a read error. This chain uses TRBV7-7 with TRBJ2-1; 9 bases are a match to TRBD2. There are 13 residues in the CDR3. Germline V gene sequence: CDR1 SSHAT, CDR2 FNYEAQ (reference sequence). The DNA of the CDR3 is TGTGCTAGCAGCGGGGGGCGGGACAATGAGCAGTTCTTC. Encoded protein: CASSGGRDNEQFF.

In this sample, this clonotype turned up many times. The chain recombines TRBV7-6 with TRBJ1-1; D is unresolved. The CDR3 loop spans 14 amino acids. The germline gives CDR1 SGHVS, CDR2 FNYEAQ. The V and J ends lost 4 bases and 3 bases respectively, with 12 bases between them. CDR3 in amino acids: CASSYNDLDTEAFF. The CDR3 DNA reads as TGTGCCAGCAGCTATAATGACTTGGACACTGAAGCTTTCTTT.

This chain uses TRBV7-9 with TRBJ2-1; TRBD2 matches 7 bases. Germline values: CDR1 SEHNR, CDR2 FQNEAQ (reference sequence). The CDR3 has 14 residues. V shed 7 bases, J shed 8 bases, and the junction held 11 bases outside the gene matches. Written as DNA, the CDR3 is TGTGCCAGCATACCCGGCCTTAGCGGGTATGAGCAGTTCTTC. It codes for CASIPGLSGYEQFF.

The chain joins TRBV6-1 to TRBJ2-1, with 9 bases identical to TRBD1. In germline, CDR1 is MNHNS, CDR2 SASEGT. The trim removed 2 bases at V and 0 bases at J, leaving 5 bases unmatched. CDR3 length: 17 amino acids. As DNA, the CDR3 is TGTGCCAGCAGTGAACAGGGGACAGGGATCTCCTACAATGAGCAGTTCTTC. As protein: CASSEQGTGISYNEQFF.

This clonotype was counted many times. The genes are TRBV6-7 and TRBJ2-2; 7 bases line up with TRBD1. TRBV6-7 is known as an ORF, though its function is uncertain. Trimming cost V 6 bases and J 0 bases; bases outside gene matches: 10. The CDR3 sequence is 17 residues long. The CDR3 reads CASRSWTGTANTGELFF. In DNA, the CDR3 is TGTGCCAGCAGAAGTTGGACCGGGACAGCGAACACCGGGGAGCTGTTTTTT.

This clonotype has only a few counts. The gene calls are TRBV27 and TRBJ2-5, with D unresolved. Deletions cut 5 bases from V and 5 bases from J, with 18 bases between. The CDR3 is made up of 15 amino acids. Germline CDR1 is MNHEY and CDR2 is SMNVEV (reference sequence). The chain's CDR3 is CASSAAGSQRETQYF. The CDR3 nucleotides read TGTGCCAGCAGTGCAGCCGGGTCCCAGAGGGAGACCCAGTACTTC.

This clonotype came up a few times. The rearrangement uses TRBV7-9 and TRBJ2-1, with 9 bases that match TRBD2. The CDR3 contains 15 residues. V dropped 7 bases and J dropped 7; count of bases not matched to a gene: 11. The germline CDR1 and CDR2 sequences are SEHNR and FQNEAQ (reference sequence). CDR3 amino acids: CASTPRAGGGNEQFF. DNA for the CDR3: TGTGCCAGCACCCCTCGAGCGGGAGGCGGGAATGAGCAGTTCTTC.

This chain links TRBV7-2 with TRBJ1-3; D is uncertain. V lost 1 base and J lost 3, with 10 bases in between. In germline, CDR1 is SGHTA, CDR2 FQGNSA. The CDR3 is 15 amino acids. The CDR3 reads CASSLDRSLGNTIYF. The CDR3, as DNA: TGTGCCAGCAGCTTAGATCGCTCACTTGGAAACACCATATATTTT.

The genes are TRBV21-1 and TRBJ1-2. TRBV21-1 is tagged as a pseudogene. CDR3 length equals 15 residues. This CDR3 is CASSKRHPPRAGYTF. The CDR3, as DNA: TGTGCCAGCAGCAAAAGACACCCTCCTAGGGCTGGCTACACCTTC.

This clonotype was recorded many times. The J gene is TRBJ2-5, the V gene TRBV7-2, with TRBD1 matching 10 bases. CDR3 size: 17 residues. J gave up 4 bases and V 2 bases, and 10 bases lay outside the gene matches. Germline V gives CDR1 SGHTA, CDR2 FQGNSA. Here the CDR3 reads CASSLRGQGPLTETQYF. CDR3 nucleotides: TGTGCCAGCAGCTTACGGGGACAGGGGCCGCTCACAGAGACCCAGTACTTC.

The gene calls are TRBV7-8 and TRBJ2-5, with a tentative D call TRBD1 (7 bases). V shed 0 bases and J shed 4 bases, with 15 bases lying between them. CDR1 and CDR2 from the germline V gene are SGHVS and FQNEAQ. The CDR3 has 16 residues. The CDR3 reads CASSLAMRQGGETQYF. CDR3 in DNA: TGTGCCAGCAGCTTAGCGATGCGGCAGGGGGGAGAGACCCAGTACTTC.

This chain links TRBV7-2 with TRBJ2-7; 12 bases fit TRBD2. Trimming took 7 bases from V and 2 from J; bases not matched to a gene: 12. This CDR3 region has 17 residues. Per germline, CDR1 SGHTA and CDR2 FQGNSA. The CDR3 nucleotides read TGTGCCAGCACCGAGGGGCCTAGCGGGAGGGGGGCCTACGAGCAGTACTTC. This encodes CASTEGPSGRGAYEQYF.

In its sample, this clonotype was seen a few times. This chain joins TRBV20-1 and TRBJ2-7, with TRBD2 matching 11 bases. CDR1 is DFQATT, CDR2 SNEGSKA, per germline (reference sequence). The CDR3 sequence is 14 residues long. J gave up 4 bases and V 5 bases, and 7 bases lay outside the gene matches. The CDR3 DNA follows: TGCAGTGCTCACAAAGGGACTAGCGGTTACGAGCAGTACTTC. It codes for CSAHKGTSGYEQYF.

The V call is TRBV20-1, the J call TRBJ1-2; the D gene is possibly TRBD1 (5 bases). The V gene lost 0 bases and the J gene lost 6 bases, with 20 bases spanning the gap. The CDR3 is 16 amino acids. Germline V lookup: CDR1 DFQATT, CDR2 SNEGSKA (reference sequence). The chain's CDR3 is CSARDRGGVVFNGYTF. The CDR3 DNA reads TGCAGTGCTAGAGACCGCGGGGGAGTAGTTTTCAATGGCTACACCTTC.

This clonotype has a handful of counts. This chain uses TRBV5-6 with TRBJ2-6; D gene ambiguous. The germline V gene encodes CDR1 SGHDT and CDR2 YYEEEE. The CDR3 runs to 15 residues. Trimming cost V 3 bases and J 1 base, with 8 bases left between them. Here the CDR3 DNA reads TGTGCCAGCAGCTCGGTCGTTTCTGGGGCCAACGTCCTGACTTTC. It codes for CASSSVVSGANVLTF.

The rearrangement uses TRBV20-1 and TRBJ1-5, with D perhaps matching TRBD1 (6 bases). The CDR3 is 15 residues long. CDR1 is DFQATT, CDR2 SNEGSKA, per germline (reference sequence). V was clipped by 6 bases and J by 6 bases, with 21 bases between them. CDR3 in DNA: TGCAGTGCGCTCTACAGGGACCGTCTGGGTCAGCCCCAGCATTTT. Its protein product is CSALYRDRLGQPQHF.

This chain uses TRBV5-1 with TRBJ2-3, with D maybe TRBD2 (5 bases). CDR3 size: 16 residues. Trimming shortened V by 1 base and J by 6 bases, and 18 bases separated the two germline ends. The germline CDR1 and CDR2 sequences are SGHRS and YFSETQ. DNA for the CDR3: TGCGCCAGCAGCTTGCCAGCGGATTCTTCGCTGGATACGCAGTATTTT. Translation gives CASSLPADSSLDTQYF.

This sequence joins TRBV30 and TRBJ1-5, with D tentatively TRBD1 (5 bases). Trimming cost V 1 base and J 6 bases, with 10 bases left between them. Germline CDR1 is GTSNPN and CDR2 is SVGIG (reference sequence). This CDR3 is built from 13 residues. The CDR3: CAWSGGAGQPQHF. The CDR3 DNA reads as TGTGCCTGGAGTGGGGGCGCGGGTCAGCCCCAGCATTTT.

The V and J genes are TRBV6-1 and TRBJ2-7; 7 nucleotides agree with TRBD1. Unmatched junction bases numbered 14, after V lost 3 bases and J lost 6 bases. The CDR3 is made up of 16 amino acids. Germline CDR1 MNHNS, CDR2 SASEGT. CDR3 sequence (DNA): TGTGCCAGCAGTGAGTATCCACAGGGGCAACGAAGCGAGCAGTACTTC. Translating gives CASSEYPQGQRSEQYF.

This clonotype was picked up a small number of times. This chain joins TRBV9 and TRBJ1-1; 9 nucleotides align to TRBD1. CDR3 length: 17 residues. The V and J ends lost 4 bases and 6 bases, in that order; junction bases with no gene match: 16. From germline, CDR1 is SGDLS and CDR2 YYNGEE. The CDR3 loop reads CASSSRDRAIHNAEAFF. CDR3 in DNA: TGTGCCAGCAGCTCCCGGGACAGGGCGATTCATAACGCTGAAGCTTTCTTT.

The chain carries TRBV7-9 and TRBJ2-5, with D perhaps TRBD1 (5 bases). The CDR3 has 12 amino acids. The germline V gene has CDR1 SEHNR and CDR2 FQNEAQ (reference sequence). The V end lost 1 base, the J end lost 11 bases, and 11 bases lay between the germline ends. CDR3 sequence (DNA): TGTGCCAGCAGCTTAGAATGGACAACTCAGTACTTC. Protein sequence: CASSLEWTTQYF.

V and J are TRBV7-3 and TRBJ2-1, with 11 bases that match TRBD1. The CDR3 is made up of 20 amino acids. J was trimmed by 8 bases and V by 4 bases; bases with no gene match: 22. The germline gives CDR1 SGHTA, CDR2 FQGTGA. The CDR3 region has the DNA TGTGCCAGCAGCTCACTCGCCGGACAGGGGGCGCGAGGAAGTATCTATGAGCAGTTCTTC. Its translation: CASSSLAGQGARGSIYEQFF.